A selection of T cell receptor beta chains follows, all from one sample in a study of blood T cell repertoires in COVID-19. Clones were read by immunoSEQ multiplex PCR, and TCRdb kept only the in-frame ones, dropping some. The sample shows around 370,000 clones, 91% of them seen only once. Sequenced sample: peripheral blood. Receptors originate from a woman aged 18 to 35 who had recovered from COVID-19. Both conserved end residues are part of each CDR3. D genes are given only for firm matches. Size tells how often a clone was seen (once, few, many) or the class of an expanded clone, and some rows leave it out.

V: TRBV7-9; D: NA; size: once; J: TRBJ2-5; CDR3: CASSSDREEETQYF; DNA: TGTGCCAGCAGCAGCGACCGGGAAGAAGAGACCCAGTACTTC
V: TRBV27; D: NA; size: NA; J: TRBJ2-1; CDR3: CASSLKARSYNEQFF; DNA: TGTGCCAGCAGTCTCAAGGCGAGGTCCTACAATGAGCAGTTCTTC
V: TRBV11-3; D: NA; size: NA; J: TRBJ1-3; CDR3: CASSVRDYRNTIYF; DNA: TGTGCCAGCAGTGTCCGGGACTATAGAAACACCATATATTTT
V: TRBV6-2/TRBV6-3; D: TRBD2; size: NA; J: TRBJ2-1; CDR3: CASSGTGTSGSSEQFF; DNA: TGTGCCAGCAGTGGTACCGGGACTAGCGGGAGTAGCGAGCAGTTCTTC
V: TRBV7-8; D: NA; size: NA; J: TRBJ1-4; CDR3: CASSINFAPRGQNRATNEKLFF; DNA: TGTGCCAGCAGCATCAATTTTGCCCCTAGGGGCCAGAACCGTGCAACTAATGAAAAACTGTTTTTT
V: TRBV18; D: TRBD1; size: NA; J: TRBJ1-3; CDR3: CASSPTDRFSGNTIYF; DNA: TGTGCCAGCTCACCCACGGACAGGTTCTCTGGAAACACCATATATTTT
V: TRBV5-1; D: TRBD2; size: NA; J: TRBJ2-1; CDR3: CASSRGLAGNEQFF; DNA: TGCGCCAGCAGCCGGGGACTAGCGGGGAATGAGCAGTTCTTC
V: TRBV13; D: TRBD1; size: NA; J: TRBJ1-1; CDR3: CASSLGHRGPDTEAFF; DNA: TGTGCCAGCAGCTTAGGACACAGGGGGCCGGACACTGAAGCTTTCTTT
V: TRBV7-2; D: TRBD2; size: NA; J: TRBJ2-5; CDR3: CASSLLAAKETQYF; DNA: TGTGCCAGCAGCTTACTAGCGGCAAAAGAGACCCAGTACTTC
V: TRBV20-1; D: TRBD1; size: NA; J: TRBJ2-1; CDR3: CSASSYGTGGLNEQFF; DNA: TGCAGTGCTAGTTCCTACGGGACAGGGGGTCTGAATGAGCAGTTCTTC
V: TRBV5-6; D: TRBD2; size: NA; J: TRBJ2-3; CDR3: CASSRLAGGADTQYF; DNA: TGTGCCAGCAGCAGATTAGCGGGAGGGGCAGATACGCAGTATTTT
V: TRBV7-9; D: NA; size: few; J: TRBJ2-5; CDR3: CASVSGAENTAQYF; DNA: TGTGCCAGCGTAAGCGGTGCCGAGAATACGGCCCAGTACTTC
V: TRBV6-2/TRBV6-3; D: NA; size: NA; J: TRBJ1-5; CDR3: CASSYHREEFNQPQHF; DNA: TGTGCCAGCAGTTATCATCGGGAGGAGTTCAATCAGCCCCAGCATTTT
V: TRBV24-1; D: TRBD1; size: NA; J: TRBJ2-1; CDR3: CATSDYRQGGRHEQFF; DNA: TGTGCCACCAGTGATTACCGACAGGGGGGTCGGCATGAGCAGTTCTTC
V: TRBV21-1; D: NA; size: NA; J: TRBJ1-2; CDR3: CASSKRGQIYGYTF; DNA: TGTGCCAGCAGCAAGAGGGGGCAGATCTATGGCTACACCTTC
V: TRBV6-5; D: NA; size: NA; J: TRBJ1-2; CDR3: CASSPQANYGYTF; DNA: TGTGCCAGCAGTCCGCAGGCTAACTATGGCTACACCTTC
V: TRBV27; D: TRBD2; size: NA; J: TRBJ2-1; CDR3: CASSAAGLEQFF; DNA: TGTGCCAGCTCTGCAGCGGGGCTTGAGCAGTTCTTC
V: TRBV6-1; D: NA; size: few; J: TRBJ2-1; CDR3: CASSERRPTDYNEQFF; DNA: TGTGCCAGCAGTGAAAGGCGCCCTACAGACTACAATGAGCAGTTCTTC
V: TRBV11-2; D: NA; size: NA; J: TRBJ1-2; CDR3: CASSSPVAGPKLANYGYTF; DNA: TGTGCCAGCAGCTCCCCCGTGGCAGGCCCGAAGTTAGCTAACTATGGCTACACCTTC
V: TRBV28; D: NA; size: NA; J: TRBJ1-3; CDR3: CASSLTPGVGNTIYF; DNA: TGTGCCAGCAGTTTAACCCCGGGGGTTGGAAACACCATATATTTT
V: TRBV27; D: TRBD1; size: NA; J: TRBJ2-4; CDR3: CASRQTRDRVAKNIQYF; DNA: TGTGCCAGCAGACAAACTCGGGACAGAGTAGCCAAAAACATTCAGTACTTC
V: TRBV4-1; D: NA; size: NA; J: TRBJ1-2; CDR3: CASSQDQQTPYYGYTF; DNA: TGCGCCAGCAGCCAAGATCAACAGACGCCTTACTATGGCTACACCTTC
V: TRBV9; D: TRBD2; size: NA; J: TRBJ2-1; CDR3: CASSVAGTSGRGAYNEQFF; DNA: TGTGCCAGCAGCGTAGCAGGGACTAGCGGGAGGGGCGCCTACAATGAGCAGTTCTTC
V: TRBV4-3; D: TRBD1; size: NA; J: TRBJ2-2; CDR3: CASSQGQGAIRAGELFF; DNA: TGCGCCAGCAGCCAAGGACAGGGGGCTATTCGGGCCGGGGAGCTGTTTTTT
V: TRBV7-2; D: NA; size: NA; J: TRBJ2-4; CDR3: CASSKLQGKNIQYF; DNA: TGTGCCAGCAGCAAGCTCCAGGGGAAAAACATTCAGTACTTC
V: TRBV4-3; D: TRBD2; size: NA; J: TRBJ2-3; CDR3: CASSQDTAGAGDTQYF; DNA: TGCGCCAGCAGCCAAGATACAGCGGGAGCGGGTGATACGCAGTATTTT
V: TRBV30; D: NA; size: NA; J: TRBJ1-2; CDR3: CAWSKTADGYTF; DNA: TGTGCCTGGAGTAAAACAGCTGATGGCTACACCTTC
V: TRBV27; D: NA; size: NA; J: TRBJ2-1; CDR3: CASSHHSSYNEQFF; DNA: TGTGCCAGCAGTCACCATAGCTCCTACAATGAGCAGTTCTTC
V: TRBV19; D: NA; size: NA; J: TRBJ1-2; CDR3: CASRGWDILNYGYTF; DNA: TGTGCCAGCCGAGGATGGGACATACTTAACTATGGCTACACCTTC
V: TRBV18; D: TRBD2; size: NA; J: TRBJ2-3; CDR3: CASSLDRGRASDTQYF; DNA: TGTGCCAGCTCACTAGATCGCGGGAGGGCCTCAGATACGCAGTATTTT
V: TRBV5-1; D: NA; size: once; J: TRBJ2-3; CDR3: CASSPGADTQYF; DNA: TGCGCCAGCAGCCCGGGAGCAGATACGCAGTATTTT
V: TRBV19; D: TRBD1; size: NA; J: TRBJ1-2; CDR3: CASSIGTGAAYGYTF; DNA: TGTGCCAGTAGTATAGGGACAGGGGCTGCCTATGGCTACACCTTC
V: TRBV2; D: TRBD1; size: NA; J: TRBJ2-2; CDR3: CASRSGQGARTGELFF; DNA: TGTGCCAGCAGGTCGGGACAGGGGGCCCGGACCGGGGAGCTGTTTTTT
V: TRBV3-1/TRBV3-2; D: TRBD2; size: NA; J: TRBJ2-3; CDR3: CASSSPTSGVTDTQYF; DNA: TGTGCCAGCAGCTCCCCGACTAGCGGGGTGACAGATACGCAGTATTTT
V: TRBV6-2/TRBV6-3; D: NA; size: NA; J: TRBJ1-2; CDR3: CASSSLRGNPTYYGYTF; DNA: TGTGCCAGCAGTTCTCTAAGGGGAAACCCAACCTACTATGGCTACACCTTC
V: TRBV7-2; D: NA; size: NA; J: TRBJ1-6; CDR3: CASSLEPRSPLHF; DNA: TGTGCCAGCAGCTTAGAGCCGCGTTCACCCCTCCACTTT
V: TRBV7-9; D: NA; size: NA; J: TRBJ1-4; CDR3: CASSTTVTATNEKLFF; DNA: TGTGCCAGCAGCACGACAGTAACTGCAACTAATGAAAAACTGTTTTTT
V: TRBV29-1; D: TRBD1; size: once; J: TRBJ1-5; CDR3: CSVEVQGGLGPQHF; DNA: TGCAGCGTTGAGGTACAGGGGGGCCTGGGGCCCCAGCATTTT
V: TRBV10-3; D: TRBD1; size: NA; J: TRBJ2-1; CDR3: CAIRPPGTDYNEQFF; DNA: TGTGCCATCAGACCACCCGGGACAGACTACAATGAGCAGTTCTTC
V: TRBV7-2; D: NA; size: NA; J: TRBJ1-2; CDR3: CASSFARVRNYGYTF; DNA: TGTGCCAGCAGCTTCGCCCGGGTGAGGAACTATGGCTACACCTTC
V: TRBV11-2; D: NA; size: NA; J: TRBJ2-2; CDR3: CASSGRLVARSGELFF; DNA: TGTGCCAGCAGCGGGAGGCTGGTAGCTAGGAGCGGGGAGCTGTTTTTT
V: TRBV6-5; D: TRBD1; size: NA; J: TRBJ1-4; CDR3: CASSPSGDSDEKLFF; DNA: TGTGCCAGCAGTCCGTCAGGGGACAGCGACGAAAAACTGTTTTTT
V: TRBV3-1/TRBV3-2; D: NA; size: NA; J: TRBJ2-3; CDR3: CASSQDVFRTDTQYF; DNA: TGTGCCAGCAGCCAAGACGTTTTTCGCACAGATACGCAGTATTTT
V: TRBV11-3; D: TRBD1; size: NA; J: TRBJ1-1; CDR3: CASTPRQGRGTEAFF; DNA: TGTGCCAGCACCCCACGACAGGGTCGCGGCACTGAAGCTTTCTTT
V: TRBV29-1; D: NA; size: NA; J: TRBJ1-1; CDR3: CSVESTGRYTEAFF; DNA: TGCAGCGTTGAATCGACAGGCAGATACACTGAAGCTTTCTTT
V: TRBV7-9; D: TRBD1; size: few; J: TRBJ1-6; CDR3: CASSLGQNNSPLHF; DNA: TGTGCCAGCAGCTTGGGACAGAATAATTCACCCCTCCACTTT
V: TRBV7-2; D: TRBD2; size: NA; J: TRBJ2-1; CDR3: CASSLDTSGRAVYNEQFF; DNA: TGTGCCAGCAGCTTAGATACTAGCGGGAGGGCCGTCTACAATGAGCAGTTCTTC